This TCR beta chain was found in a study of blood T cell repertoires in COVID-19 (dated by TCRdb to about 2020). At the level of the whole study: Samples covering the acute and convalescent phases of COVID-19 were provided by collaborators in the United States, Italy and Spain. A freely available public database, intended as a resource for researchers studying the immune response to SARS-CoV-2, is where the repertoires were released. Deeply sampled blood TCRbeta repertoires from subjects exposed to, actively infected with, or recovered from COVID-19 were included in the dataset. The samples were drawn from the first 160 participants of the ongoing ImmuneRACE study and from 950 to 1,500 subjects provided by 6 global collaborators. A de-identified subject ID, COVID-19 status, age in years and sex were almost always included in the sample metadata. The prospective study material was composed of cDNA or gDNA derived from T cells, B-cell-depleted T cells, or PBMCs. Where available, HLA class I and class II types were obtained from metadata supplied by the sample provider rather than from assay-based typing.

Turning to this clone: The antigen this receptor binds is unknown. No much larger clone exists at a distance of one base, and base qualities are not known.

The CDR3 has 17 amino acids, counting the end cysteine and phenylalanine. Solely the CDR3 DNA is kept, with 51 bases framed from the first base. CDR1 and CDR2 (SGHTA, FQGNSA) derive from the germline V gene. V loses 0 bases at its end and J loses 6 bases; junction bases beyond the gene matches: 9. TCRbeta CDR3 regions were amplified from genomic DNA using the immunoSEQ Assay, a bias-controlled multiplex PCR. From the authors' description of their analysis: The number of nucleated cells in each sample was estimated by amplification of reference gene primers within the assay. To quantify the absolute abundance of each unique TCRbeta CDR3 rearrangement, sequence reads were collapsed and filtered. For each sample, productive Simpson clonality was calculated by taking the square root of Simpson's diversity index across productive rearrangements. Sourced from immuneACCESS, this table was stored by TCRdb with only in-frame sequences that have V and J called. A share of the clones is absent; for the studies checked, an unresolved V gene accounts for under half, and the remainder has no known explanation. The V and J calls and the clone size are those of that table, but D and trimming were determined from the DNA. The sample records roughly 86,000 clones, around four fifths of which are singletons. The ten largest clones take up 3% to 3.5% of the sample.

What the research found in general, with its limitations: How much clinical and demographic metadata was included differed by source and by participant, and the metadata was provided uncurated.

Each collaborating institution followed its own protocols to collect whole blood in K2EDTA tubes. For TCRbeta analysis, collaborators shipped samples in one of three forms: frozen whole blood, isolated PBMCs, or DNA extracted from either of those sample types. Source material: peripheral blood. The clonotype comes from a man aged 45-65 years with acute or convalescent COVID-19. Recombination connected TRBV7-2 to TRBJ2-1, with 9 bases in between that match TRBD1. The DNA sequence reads TGTGCCAGCAGCTTAGCCCCACAGGGGGCGAGTTCCAATGAGCAGTTCTTC. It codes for CASSLAPQGASSNEQFF. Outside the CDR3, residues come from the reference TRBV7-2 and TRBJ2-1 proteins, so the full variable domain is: GAGVSQSPSNKVTEKGKDVELRCDPISGHTALYWYRQSLGQGLEFLIYFQGNSAPDKSGLPSDRFSAERTGGSVSTLTIQRTQQEDSAVYLCASSLAPQGASSNEQFFGPGTRLTVL.